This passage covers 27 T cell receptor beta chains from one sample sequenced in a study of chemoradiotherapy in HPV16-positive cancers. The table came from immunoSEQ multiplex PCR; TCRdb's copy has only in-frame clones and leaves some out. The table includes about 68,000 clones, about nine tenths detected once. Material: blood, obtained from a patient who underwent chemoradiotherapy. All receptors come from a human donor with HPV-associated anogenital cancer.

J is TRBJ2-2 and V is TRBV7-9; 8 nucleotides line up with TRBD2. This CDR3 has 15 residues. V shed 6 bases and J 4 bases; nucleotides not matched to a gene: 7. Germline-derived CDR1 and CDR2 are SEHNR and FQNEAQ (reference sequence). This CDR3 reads CASRAPTSATGELFF. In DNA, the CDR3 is TGTGCCAGCAGGGCCCCGACTAGCGCCACCGGGGAGCTGTTTTTT.

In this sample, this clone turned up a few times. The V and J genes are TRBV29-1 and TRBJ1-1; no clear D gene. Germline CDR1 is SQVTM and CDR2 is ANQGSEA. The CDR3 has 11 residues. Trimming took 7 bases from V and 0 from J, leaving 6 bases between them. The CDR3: CSARVNTEAFF. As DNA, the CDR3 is TGCAGCGCTCGGGTGAACACTGAAGCTTTCTTT.

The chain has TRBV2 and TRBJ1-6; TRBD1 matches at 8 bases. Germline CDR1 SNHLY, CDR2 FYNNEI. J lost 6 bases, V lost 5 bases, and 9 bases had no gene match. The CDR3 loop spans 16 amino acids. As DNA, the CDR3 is TGTGCCAGCAGTTTGGGCCAGGGGGCCTTTAATTCACCCCTCCACTTT. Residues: CASSLGQGAFNSPLHF.

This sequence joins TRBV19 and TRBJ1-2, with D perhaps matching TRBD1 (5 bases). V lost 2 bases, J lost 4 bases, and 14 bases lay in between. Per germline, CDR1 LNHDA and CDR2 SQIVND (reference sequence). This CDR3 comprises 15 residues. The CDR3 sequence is CASSIFLGAGYGYTF. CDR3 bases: TGTGCCAGTAGTATATTCCTAGGGGCTGGCTATGGCTACACCTTC.

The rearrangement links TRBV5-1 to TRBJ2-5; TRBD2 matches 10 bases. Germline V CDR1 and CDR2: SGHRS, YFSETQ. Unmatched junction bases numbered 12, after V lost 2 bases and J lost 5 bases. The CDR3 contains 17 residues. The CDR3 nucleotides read TGCGCCAGCAGCTTCGGGTATGAGCGGGAGGGCGTCGAGACCCAGTACTTC. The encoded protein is CASSFGYEREGVETQYF.

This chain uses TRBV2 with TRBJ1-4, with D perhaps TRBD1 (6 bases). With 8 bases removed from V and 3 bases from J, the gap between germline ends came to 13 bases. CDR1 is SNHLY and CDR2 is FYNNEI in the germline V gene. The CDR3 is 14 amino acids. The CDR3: CASSWTESNEKLFF. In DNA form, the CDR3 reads TGTGCCAGCTCCTGGACAGAGTCTAATGAAAAACTGTTTTTT. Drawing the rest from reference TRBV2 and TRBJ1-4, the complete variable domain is EPEVTQTPSHQVTQMGQEVILRCVPISNHLYFYWYRQILGQKVEFLVSFYNNEISEKSEIFDDQFSVERPDGSNFTLKIRSTKLEDSAMYFCASSWTESNEKLFFGSGTQLSVL.

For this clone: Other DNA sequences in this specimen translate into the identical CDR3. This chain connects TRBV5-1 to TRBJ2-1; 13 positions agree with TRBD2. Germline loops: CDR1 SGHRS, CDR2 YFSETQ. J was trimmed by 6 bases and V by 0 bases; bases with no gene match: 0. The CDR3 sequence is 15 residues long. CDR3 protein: CASSLGTSGSNEQFF. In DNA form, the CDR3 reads TGCGCCAGCAGCTTGGGGACTAGCGGGAGCAATGAGCAGTTCTTC.

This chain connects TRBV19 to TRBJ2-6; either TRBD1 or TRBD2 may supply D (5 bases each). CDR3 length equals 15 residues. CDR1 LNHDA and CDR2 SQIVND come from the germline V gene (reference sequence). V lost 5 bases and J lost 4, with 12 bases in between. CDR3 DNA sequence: TGTGCCAGTAGTGCCGGGACGTGGGGGGCCAACGTCCTGACTTTC. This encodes CASSAGTWGANVLTF.

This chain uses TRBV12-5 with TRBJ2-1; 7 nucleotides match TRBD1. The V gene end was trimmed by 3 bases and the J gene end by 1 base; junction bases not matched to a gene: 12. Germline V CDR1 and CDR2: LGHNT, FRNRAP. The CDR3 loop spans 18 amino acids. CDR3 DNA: TGTGCTAGTGGTTTCGGTACGGACAGGTACCAGTCCTACAATGAGCAGTTCTTC. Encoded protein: CASGFGTDRYQSYNEQFF.

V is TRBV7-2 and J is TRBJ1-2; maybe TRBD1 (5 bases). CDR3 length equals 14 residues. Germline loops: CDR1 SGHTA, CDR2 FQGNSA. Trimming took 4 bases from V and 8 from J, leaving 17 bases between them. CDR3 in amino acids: CASSSTRDHGGYTF. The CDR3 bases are TGTGCCAGCAGCTCAACCCGGGACCATGGAGGCTACACCTTC.

The CDR3 reads CASTQLSNQPQHF. DNA for the CDR3: TGTGCCAGCACCCAGCTAAGCAATCAGCCCCAGCATTTT. The chain recombines TRBV6-6 with TRBJ1-5; D gene ambiguous. V was clipped by 7 bases and J by 1 base, with 8 bases between them. The germline gives CDR1 MNHNY, CDR2 SVGAGI (reference sequence). The CDR3 has 13 residues.

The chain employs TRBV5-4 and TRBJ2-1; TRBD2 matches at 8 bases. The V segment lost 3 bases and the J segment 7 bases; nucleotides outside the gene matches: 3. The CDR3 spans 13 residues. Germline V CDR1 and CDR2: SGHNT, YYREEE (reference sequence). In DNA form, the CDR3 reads TGTGCCAGCAGCTCCGGGACTAGAAATGAGCAGTTCTTC. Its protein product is CASSSGTRNEQFF.

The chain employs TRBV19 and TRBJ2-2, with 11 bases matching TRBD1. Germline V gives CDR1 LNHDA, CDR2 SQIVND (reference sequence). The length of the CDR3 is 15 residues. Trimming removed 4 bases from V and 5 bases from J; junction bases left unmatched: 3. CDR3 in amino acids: CASSKDRGLTGELFF. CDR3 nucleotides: TGTGCCAGTAGTAAGGACAGGGGGCTAACCGGGGAGCTGTTTTTT.

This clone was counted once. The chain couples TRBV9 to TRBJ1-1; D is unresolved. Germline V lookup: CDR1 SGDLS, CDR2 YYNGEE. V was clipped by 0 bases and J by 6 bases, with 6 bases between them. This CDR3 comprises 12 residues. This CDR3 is CASSVGAAEAFF. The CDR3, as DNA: TGTGCCAGCAGCGTAGGGGCTGCTGAAGCTTTCTTT.

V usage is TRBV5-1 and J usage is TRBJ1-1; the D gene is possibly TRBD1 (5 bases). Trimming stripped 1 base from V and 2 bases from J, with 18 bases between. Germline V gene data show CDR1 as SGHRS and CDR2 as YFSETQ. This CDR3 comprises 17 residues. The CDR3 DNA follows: TGCGCCAGCAGCTTGCGTCACGGAATCGGGGCTAACACTGAAGCTTTCTTT. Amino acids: CASSLRHGIGANTEAFF.

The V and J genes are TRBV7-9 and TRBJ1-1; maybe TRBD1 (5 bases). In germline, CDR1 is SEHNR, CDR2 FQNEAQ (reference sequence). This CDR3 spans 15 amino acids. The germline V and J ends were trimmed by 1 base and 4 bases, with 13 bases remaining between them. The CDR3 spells CASSLGREGSTEAFF. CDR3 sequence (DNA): TGTGCCAGCAGCTTAGGCAGGGAGGGTTCCACTGAAGCTTTCTTT.

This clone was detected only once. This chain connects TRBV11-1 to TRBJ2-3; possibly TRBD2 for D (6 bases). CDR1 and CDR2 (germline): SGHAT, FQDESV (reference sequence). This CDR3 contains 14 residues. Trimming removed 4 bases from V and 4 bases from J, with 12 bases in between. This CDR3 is CASSSGAGSDTQYF. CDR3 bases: TGTGCCAGCAGCTCTGGGGCGGGGTCAGATACGCAGTATTTT. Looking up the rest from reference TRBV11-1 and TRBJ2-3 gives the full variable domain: EAEVAQSPRYKITEKSQAVAFWCDPISGHATLYWYRQILGQGPELLVQFQDESVVDDSQLPKDRFSAERLKGVDSTLKIQPAELGDSAMYLCASSSGAGSDTQYFGPGTRLTVL.

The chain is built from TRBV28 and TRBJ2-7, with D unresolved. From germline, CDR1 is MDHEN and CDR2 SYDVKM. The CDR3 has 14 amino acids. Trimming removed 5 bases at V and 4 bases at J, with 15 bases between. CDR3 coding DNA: TGTGCCAGCAGTCACCCTCACTTAATATACGAGCAGTACTTC. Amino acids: CASSHPHLIYEQYF.

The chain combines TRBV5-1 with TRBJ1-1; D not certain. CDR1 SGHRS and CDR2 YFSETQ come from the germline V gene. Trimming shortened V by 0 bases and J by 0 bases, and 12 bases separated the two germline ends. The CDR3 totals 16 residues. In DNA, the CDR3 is TGCGCCAGCAGCTTGGACCAGGCAAATATGAACACTGAAGCTTTCTTT. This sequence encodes CASSLDQANMNTEAFF.

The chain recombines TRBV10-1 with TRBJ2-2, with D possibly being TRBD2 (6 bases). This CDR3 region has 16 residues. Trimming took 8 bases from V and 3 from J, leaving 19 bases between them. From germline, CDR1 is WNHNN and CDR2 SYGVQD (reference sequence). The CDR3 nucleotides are TGCGCCAGCTCCGGGACTTGGGGGACGGACACCGGGGAGCTGTTTTTT. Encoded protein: CASSGTWGTDTGELFF.

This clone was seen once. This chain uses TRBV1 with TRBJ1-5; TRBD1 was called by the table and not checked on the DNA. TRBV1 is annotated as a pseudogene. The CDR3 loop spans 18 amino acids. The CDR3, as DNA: TGCACCAGCAGCCAAGATTGGGGACAGGCCTGGGGCAATCAGCCCCAGCATTTT. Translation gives CTSSQDWGQAWGNQPQHF.

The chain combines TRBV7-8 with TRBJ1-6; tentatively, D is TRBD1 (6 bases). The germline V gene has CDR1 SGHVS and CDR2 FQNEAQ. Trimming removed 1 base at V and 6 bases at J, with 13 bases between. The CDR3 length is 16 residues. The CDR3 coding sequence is TGTGCCAGCAGCTTAGATCTGGGGGCTGCTAATTCACCCCTCCACTTT. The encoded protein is CASSLDLGAANSPLHF.

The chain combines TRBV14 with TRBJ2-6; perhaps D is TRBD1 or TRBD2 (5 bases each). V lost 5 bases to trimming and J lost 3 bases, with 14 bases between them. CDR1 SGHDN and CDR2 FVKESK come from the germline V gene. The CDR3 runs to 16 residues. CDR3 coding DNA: TGTGCCAGCAGCTTAAGAGGGGCTGGTGGGGCCAACGTCCTGACTTTC. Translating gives CASSLRGAGGANVLTF.

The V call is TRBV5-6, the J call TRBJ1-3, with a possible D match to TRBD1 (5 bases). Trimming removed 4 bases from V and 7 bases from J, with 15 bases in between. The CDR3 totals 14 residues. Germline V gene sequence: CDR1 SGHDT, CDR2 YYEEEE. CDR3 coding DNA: TGTGCCAGCAGCCTCCAGGGAGGGAGTAACACCATATATTTT. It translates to CASSLQGGSNTIYF.

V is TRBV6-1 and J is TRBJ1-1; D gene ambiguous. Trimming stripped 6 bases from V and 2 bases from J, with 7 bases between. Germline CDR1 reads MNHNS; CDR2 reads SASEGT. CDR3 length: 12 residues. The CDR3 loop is CASRQPNTEAFF. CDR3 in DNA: TGTGCCAGCAGGCAGCCCAACACTGAAGCTTTCTTT.

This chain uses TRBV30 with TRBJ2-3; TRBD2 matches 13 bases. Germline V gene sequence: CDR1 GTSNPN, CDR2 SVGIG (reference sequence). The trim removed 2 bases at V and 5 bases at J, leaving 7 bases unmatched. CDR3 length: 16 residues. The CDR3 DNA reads TGTGCCTGGAGTAAAGGACTAGCGGGGGCCGGAGATACGCAGTATTTT. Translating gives CAWSKGLAGAGDTQYF.

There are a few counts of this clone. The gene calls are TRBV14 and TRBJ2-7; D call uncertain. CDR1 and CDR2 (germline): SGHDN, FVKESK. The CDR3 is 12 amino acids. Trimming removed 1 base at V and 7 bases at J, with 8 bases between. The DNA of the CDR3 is TGTGCCAGCAGCCAAGTGCGTGGGGAGCAGTACTTC. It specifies CASSQVRGEQYF.